This T cell receptor (beta chain) was identified during a study of T cells in Graves' hyperthyroidism and ophthalmopathy. What was amplified from RNA transcripts were TCR beta CDR3 regions. Researchers ran a first-round RT-PCR on the TCR CDR3 using the HTBI primer set. From the multiplex PCR reads, TCRdb called clonotypes with MiXCR, one entry per CDR3 protein. The sample consists of 380,000 or so distinct CDR3 sequences, roughly 12% of them appearing once. This clonotype occurred many times. This clonotype was obtained from a man aged 30 to 39 with Graves' hyperthyroidism that later progressed to Graves' ophthalmopathy. The material sequenced was blood.

CDR3 DNA: TGTGCCAGCAACAGACGGGGATCCTACGAGCAGTACTTC. It translates to CASNRRGSYEQYF. The chain carries TRBV5-5 and TRBJ2-7; TRBD2 might be the D (5 bases). With 6 bases removed from V and 1 base from J, the gap between germline ends came to 11 bases. Germline V gene data show CDR1 as SGHKS and CDR2 as YYEKEE (reference sequence). The CDR3 has 13 residues.